These 22 T cell receptor beta chains came from one sample sequenced in a study of early T cells in non-severe SARS-CoV-2 infection. In TCRdb, the 5' RACE reads were re-called with MiXCR into one record per CDR3 protein. This sample yields fewer than 40,000 distinct CDR3 sequences, of which 5% to 6.5% are seen a single time; approximately 4.6% belongs to the top ten. Sequencing used whole blood. These receptors were taken from an adult who was a healthcare worker with PCR-confirmed SARS-CoV-2 infection or an uninfected control (not recorded which).

This clonotype showed up many times. As DNA, the CDR3 is TGTGCCAGCAGCTTGGCGGCCTCCCGGGGGGTAGAGACCCAGTACTTC. Amino acids: CASSLAASRGVETQYF. The J gene is TRBJ2-5, the V gene TRBV5-4; 7 bases match TRBD2. This CDR3 is 16 amino acids long. Germline V lookup: CDR1 SGHNT, CDR2 YYREEE (reference sequence). The J segment lost 4 bases and the V segment lost 0 bases, leaving 9 bases of the junction unmatched.

This clonotype has ten or more counts. This chain uses TRBV5-5 with TRBJ2-7, with a possible D match to TRBD1 (6 bases). This CDR3 has 16 amino acids. Trimming pared 6 bases from V and 0 bases from J, leaving 19 bases between. The germline CDR1 and CDR2 sequences are SGHKS and YYEKEE (reference sequence). The CDR3: CASINPGQPSSYEQYF. The CDR3 DNA follows: TGTGCCAGCATCAACCCGGGACAACCAAGCTCCTACGAGCAGTACTTC.

This clonotype was seen repeatedly, ten times or more. This chain links TRBV27 with TRBJ2-7; 10 bases line up with TRBD2. The CDR3 is 15 residues long. The germline gives CDR1 MNHEY, CDR2 SMNVEV (reference sequence). V dropped 6 bases and J dropped 4; count of bases not matched to a gene: 9. The CDR3 reads CASRQITSGKYEQYF. In DNA form, the CDR3 reads TGTGCCAGCAGACAGATTACTAGCGGGAAGTACGAGCAGTACTTC.

This clonotype came up many times. This chain connects TRBV3-1 to TRBJ2-1, with D unclear. V lost 4 bases, J lost 3 bases, and 10 bases lay in between. CDR1 and CDR2 from the germline V gene are LGHDT and YNNKEL (reference sequence). The CDR3 is 14 amino acids. CDR3 DNA: TGTGCCAGCAGCCCCTTGGGGAACTACAATGAGCAGTTCTTC. Its protein product is CASSPLGNYNEQFF.

This clonotype was counted at least ten times. The rearrangement uses TRBV20-1 and TRBJ2-5; tentatively, D is TRBD1 (6 bases). Germline values: CDR1 DFQATT, CDR2 SNEGSKA (reference sequence). The CDR3 length is 15 residues. Trimming shortened V by 3 bases and J by 5 bases, and 19 bases separated the two germline ends. This chain's CDR3 is CSARDNRVVKETQYF. The CDR3 DNA reads TGCAGTGCTAGGGACAACAGGGTAGTGAAGGAGACCCAGTACTTC.

This clonotype was observed a handful of times. This chain connects TRBV29-1 to TRBJ1-2, with a tentative D call TRBD1 (5 bases). CDR3 size: 13 residues. Germline V lookup: CDR1 SQVTM, CDR2 ANQGSEA. Deletions cut 0 bases from V and 4 bases from J, with 9 bases between. The CDR3 protein is CSVEEGAVYGYTF. For the CDR3, the DNA is TGCAGCGTTGAAGAAGGGGCAGTCTATGGCTACACCTTC.

This clonotype was seen ten or more times. This chain joins TRBV30 and TRBJ2-1, with D unclear. Trimming cost V 4 bases and J 8 bases, with 12 bases left between them. This CDR3 is 12 amino acids long. CDR1 GTSNPN and CDR2 SVGIG come from the germline V gene (reference sequence). The CDR3 sequence is CAWTPEEHEQFF. CDR3 sequence (DNA): TGTGCCTGGACCCCCGAGGAACATGAGCAGTTCTTC.

This clonotype was seen repeatedly, ten times or more. J is TRBJ2-2 and V is TRBV19; 10 nucleotides agree with TRBD2. CDR1 is LNHDA, CDR2 SQIVND, per germline (reference sequence). This CDR3 spans 14 amino acids. Trimming took 10 bases from V and 0 from J; bases not matched to a gene: 2. The CDR3, as DNA: TGTGCCACAAGCGGGAGGGCGAACACCGGGGAGCTGTTTTTT. Its translation: CATSGRANTGELFF.

This clonotype was counted at least ten times. The rearrangement links TRBV7-6 to TRBJ2-3; maybe TRBD1 (6 bases). The CDR3 covers 13 residues. Trimming pared 4 bases from V and 3 bases from J, leaving 8 bases between. Germline-derived CDR1 and CDR2 are SGHVS and FNYEAQ. CDR3 bases: TGTGCCAGCAGCTCACAGGGTACAGATACGCAGTATTTT. Residues: CASSSQGTDTQYF.

This clonotype was seen only a few times. V usage is TRBV28 and J usage is TRBJ2-1; D might be TRBD1 (7 bases). This CDR3 comprises 14 residues. Trimming shortened V by 6 bases and J by 4 bases, and 13 bases separated the two germline ends. CDR1 is MDHEN, CDR2 SYDVKM, per germline. The CDR3: CASRNQGGYNEQFF. CDR3 sequence (DNA): TGTGCCAGCAGGAATCAGGGGGGTTACAATGAGCAGTTCTTC. The full variable domain, completed using reference TRBV28 and TRBJ2-1, is DVKVTQSSRYLVKRTGEKVFLECVQDMDHENMFWYRQDPGLGLRLIYFSYDVKMKEKGDIPEGYSVSREKKERFSLILESASTNQTSMYLCASRNQGGYNEQFFGPGTRLTVL.

On this clonotype itself: This may be a read error: a much more frequent sequence differs by one nucleotide. The V call is TRBV7-6, the J call TRBJ2-2; 16 nucleotides match TRBD2. Germline lookup yields CDR1 SGHVS and CDR2 FNYEAQ. The CDR3 loop spans 17 amino acids. The CDR3 DNA follows: TGTGCCAGCAGGGGACTAGCGGGAGGGCTCCAAACCGGGGAGCCGTTTTTT. This codes for CASRGLAGGLQTGEPFF. The variable domain in full, with the rest retrieved from reference TRBV7-6 and TRBJ2-2, is GAGVSQSPRYKVTKRGQDVALRCDPISGHVSLYWYRQALGQGPEFLTYFNYEAQQDKSGLPNDRFSAERPEGSISTLTIQRTEQRDSAMYRCASRGLAGGLQTGEPFFGEGSRLTVL.

This clonotype was recorded many times. Here the CDR3 DNA reads TGTGCCAGCAGGGCTGGGGCCAACGTCCTGACTTTC. Amino acid sequence: CASRAGANVLTF. The chain is built from TRBV28 and TRBJ2-6; D uncertain. Germline CDR1 is MDHEN and CDR2 is SYDVKM. This CDR3 has 12 amino acids. V was cut by 6 bases and J by 2 bases, with 2 bases left in between. Full variable domain (missing parts from reference TRBV28 and TRBJ2-6): DVKVTQSSRYLVKRTGEKVFLECVQDMDHENMFWYRQDPGLGLRLIYFSYDVKMKEKGDIPEGYSVSREKKERFSLILESASTNQTSMYLCASRAGANVLTFGAGSRLTVL.

This clonotype was detected ten times or more. V gene TRBV7-9 combines with J gene TRBJ1-6, with 10 bases fitting TRBD1. V gave up 2 bases and J gave up 8 bases; unmatched junction bases: 3. CDR1 is SEHNR, CDR2 FQNEAQ, per germline (reference sequence). The CDR3 loop spans 15 amino acids. The CDR3 sequence is CASSLRGQGHSPLHF. The DNA for the CDR3 is TGTGCCAGCAGCTTAAGGGGACAGGGGCATTCACCCCTCCACTTT.

This clonotype was counted at least ten times. The chain recombines TRBV6-6 with TRBJ2-5; maybe TRBD1 (5 bases). Between the trimmed V and J ends, which lost 0 bases and 2 bases, there was a span of 7 bases. This CDR3 is built from 14 residues. The V gene's germline CDR1 is MNHNY and CDR2 SVGAGI (reference sequence). The CDR3 region has the DNA TGTGCCAGCAGTTACTCGCAGGGACAAGAGACCCAGTACTTC. Protein: CASSYSQGQETQYF.

There are many counts of this clonotype. The chain is built from TRBV6-1 and TRBJ1-5; no reliable D call. Germline CDR1 reads MNHNS; CDR2 reads SASEGT. This CDR3 is 15 amino acids long. Trimming removed 2 bases at V and 0 bases at J, with 8 bases between. CDR3 DNA: TGTGCCAGCAGTGAAATAGGGAATAGCAATCAGCCCCAGCATTTT. This translates into CASSEIGNSNQPQHF.

In this sample, this clonotype turned up many times. The chain uses TRBV7-9 and TRBJ2-7, with D uncertain. Germline-derived CDR1 and CDR2 are SEHNR and FQNEAQ (reference sequence). Trimming took off 5 bases at V and 2 bases at J, with 7 bases between the two ends. CDR3 length: 12 residues. CDR3 DNA: TGTGCCAGCAGCCCTTCGACCTACGAGCAGTACTTC. Residues: CASSPSTYEQYF.

This clonotype was picked up many times. The chain recombines TRBV9 with TRBJ2-2; the match to TRBD2 covers 9 bases. The V and J ends lost 3 bases and 6 bases, in that order; junction bases with no gene match: 6. CDR3 length: 15 amino acids. Germline V gene data show CDR1 as SGDLS and CDR2 as YYNGEE. This CDR3 is CASSAGLAMAGELFF. The CDR3 DNA is TGTGCCAGCAGCGCCGGACTAGCGATGGCCGGGGAGCTGTTTTTT. The whole variable domain, remainder taken from reference TRBV9 and TRBJ2-2, is DSGVTQTPKHLITATGQRVTLRCSPRSGDLSVYWYQQSLDQGLQFLIQYYNGEERAKGNILERFSAQQFPDLHSELNLSSLELGDSALYFCASSAGLAMAGELFFGEGSRLTVL.

This clonotype has just a few counts. The chain carries TRBV30 and TRBJ2-7; the D gene is possibly TRBD2 (6 bases). Per the germline V gene, CDR1 is GTSNPN and CDR2 is SVGIG (reference sequence). V lost 7 bases to trimming and J lost 2 bases, with 21 bases between them. The CDR3 covers 15 residues. The CDR3 reads CAYKRSSDQTYEQYF. The DNA of the CDR3 is TGTGCCTACAAGCGGTCTAGCGACCAAACCTACGAGCAGTACTTC.

This clonotype was picked up many times. This sequence joins TRBV5-4 and TRBJ2-4; D may be TRBD1 (6 bases). CDR1 and CDR2 from the germline V gene are SGHNT and YYREEE (reference sequence). CDR3 length: 13 residues. With 0 bases removed from V and 8 bases from J, the gap between germline ends came to 9 bases. CDR3 DNA: TGTGCCAGCAGCTTGGGCAGGGGTTACATTCAGTACTTC. It is translated as CASSLGRGYIQYF. Full variable domain (outside the CDR3, taken from reference TRBV5-4 and TRBJ2-4): ETGVTQSPTHLIKTRGQQVTLRCSSQSGHNTVSWYQQALGQGPQFIFQYYREEENGRGNFPPRFSGLQFPNYSSELNVNALELDDSALYLCASSLGRGYIQYFGAGTRLSVL.

This clonotype was seen at least ten times. The chain uses TRBV12-3 or TRBV12-4 and TRBJ2-2; tentative D call: TRBD1 (6 bases). The CDR3 is 14 residues long. V gave up 6 bases and J gave up 6 bases, with 14 bases separating them. The CDR3: CASRPTGMPGELFF. The CDR3 nucleotides are TGTGCCAGCAGGCCAACAGGGATGCCCGGGGAGCTGTTTTTT.

This clonotype was observed at least ten times. CDR3 protein: CASSYLITGNYNEQFF. As DNA, the CDR3 is TGTGCCAGCAGTTACCTGATCACAGGGAACTACAATGAGCAGTTCTTC. The chain uses TRBV6-5 and TRBJ2-1; D may be TRBD1 (6 bases). The V gene lost 2 bases and the J gene lost 3 bases, with 14 bases spanning the gap. CDR3 length equals 16 residues. The germline gives CDR1 MNHEY, CDR2 SVGAGI.

The table lists this clonotype with a few counts. The V and J genes are TRBV6-5 and TRBJ2-1; 12 bases fit TRBD2. The V and J ends lost 6 bases and 12 bases, in that order; junction bases with no gene match: 6. In germline, CDR1 is MNHEY, CDR2 SVGAGI. This CDR3 has 13 amino acids. The CDR3 region is CASSGTSGFTQFF. DNA for the CDR3: TGTGCCAGCAGCGGGACTAGCGGGTTCACGCAGTTCTTC.